These 22 T cell receptor beta chains were all obtained from the same sample, sequenced in a study of human T cells and chemical hapten exposure. Time point of the sample: patch test 2, 6 weeks after DPC sensitization. Sample treatment: therapeutic diphenylcyclopropenone sensitization with weekly scalp DPC. TCRdb itself ran the RACE reads through MiXCR, one entry per CDR3 protein. The sample consists of 100,000 or so distinct CDR3 sequences, about 9.6% of them appearing once. The input for sequencing was whole blood, taken in connection with sensitization to the hapten diphenylcyclopropenone (DPC). All receptors come from a woman aged 40 to 55 with alopecia areata. Some clones in this sample may be carry-over from other donors' samples.

The V and J genes are TRBV5-1 and TRBJ2-7; 10 bases agree with TRBD1. This CDR3 is 14 amino acids long. The germline CDR1 and CDR2 sequences are SGHRS and YFSETQ. The V and J ends lost 0 bases and 5 bases, in that order; junction bases with no gene match: 2. CDR3 protein: CASSLEDRGHEQYF. The CDR3 bases are TGCGCCAGCAGCTTGGAAGACAGGGGGCACGAGCAGTACTTC.

The CDR3 DNA sequence: TGTGCCAGCAGTTACATGTGGCGGCAGCCCCAGCATTTT. Translating it yields CASSYMWRQPQHF. This chain links TRBV6-2 or TRBV6-3 with TRBJ1-5; no firm D call. Looked up from germline, CDR1 is MNHEY and CDR2 is SVGEGT. The CDR3 is made up of 13 amino acids. The V gene lost 2 bases and the J gene lost 7 bases, with 9 bases spanning the gap.

This clonotype was detected only a few times. The chain is built from TRBV28 and TRBJ1-1, with unresolved D. V lost 4 bases and J lost 1, with 10 bases in between. Germline V gene lookup returns CDR1 MDHEN and CDR2 SYDVKM. CDR3 length: 14 residues. The CDR3 sequence: CASSSRTPNTEAFF. The DNA for the CDR3 is TGTGCCAGCAGTTCTCGGACCCCGAACACTGAAGCTTTCTTT.

The V call is TRBV18, the J call TRBJ2-3, with TRBD2 matching 10 bases. The CDR3 has 17 residues. V shed 0 bases, J shed 8 bases, and the junction held 11 bases outside the gene matches. Germline lookup yields CDR1 KGHSH and CDR2 LQKENI. DNA of the CDR3: TGTGCCAGCTCACCACCCGGAGCCCTAGCGGGAGCGGCTACGCAGTATTTT. This encodes CASSPPGALAGAATQYF.

This clonotype showed up just a few times. This chain joins TRBV15 and TRBJ2-7, with D perhaps TRBD1 (5 bases). Trimming stripped 0 bases from V and 6 bases from J, with 9 bases between. Germline V gene lookup returns CDR1 LNHNV and CDR2 YYDKDF (reference sequence). CDR3 size: 13 residues. CDR3 sequence (DNA): TGTGCCACCAGCAGAGATTGGCAGGGCGAGCAGTACTTC. It translates to CATSRDWQGEQYF. The full variable domain, completed using reference TRBV15 and TRBJ2-7, is DAMVIQNPRYQVTQFGKPVTLSCSQTLNHNVMYWYQQKSSQAPKLLFHYYDKDFNNEADTPDNFQSRRPNTSFCFLDIRSPGLGDTAMYLCATSRDWQGEQYFGPGTRLTVT.

This clonotype was found a few times. In DNA, the CDR3 is TGTGCCAGCGCTCGTGAGGGGGAGGCCGGTTACGAGCAGTACTTC. Its protein is CASAREGEAGYEQYF. The chain joins TRBV27 to TRBJ2-7; D might be TRBD1 or TRBD2, each matching 6 bases. The V end was cut by 8 bases, the J end by 4 bases, with 21 bases between. The CDR3 extends over 15 amino acids. From germline, CDR1 is MNHEY and CDR2 SMNVEV (reference sequence).

This clonotype appeared a few times. This chain links TRBV30 with TRBJ1-6, with D unresolved. Germline CDR1 and CDR2: GTSNPN and SVGIG (reference sequence). CDR3 length: 12 amino acids. The CDR3 sequence is CAARMNNSPLHF. As DNA, the CDR3 is TGTGCAGCCAGGATGAATAATTCACCCCTCCACTTT.

In this sample, this clonotype turned up many times. The rearrangement uses TRBV7-2 and TRBJ2-1; D is unresolved. Trimming stripped 6 bases from V and 6 bases from J, with 6 bases between. The CDR3 is 11 residues long. Germline CDR1 SGHTA, CDR2 FQGNSA. CDR3: CASSPRNEQFF. For the CDR3, the DNA is TGTGCCAGCAGTCCCCGCAATGAGCAGTTCTTC.

This clonotype was seen at least ten times. This rearrangement joins TRBV28 to TRBJ2-7; 7 nucleotides line up with TRBD2. The V gene end was trimmed by 4 bases and the J gene end by 4 bases; junction bases not matched to a gene: 10. Per the germline V gene, CDR1 is MDHEN and CDR2 is SYDVKM. The CDR3 extends over 15 amino acids. The DNA for the CDR3 is TGTGCCAGCAGTTCAATAAGCGGGATGCGGTACGAGCAGTACTTC. It encodes CASSSISGMRYEQYF.

This clonotype was recorded a few times. This chain connects TRBV7-2 to TRBJ2-7; TRBD1 matches 9 bases. Germline trimming cut 5 bases from V and 3 bases from J; bases unmatched to any gene: 8. This CDR3 is 15 amino acids long. The germline gives CDR1 SGHTA, CDR2 FQGNSA. The CDR3 DNA sequence: TGTGCCAGCAGCCCCGACAGGGGGTCGTTCTACGAGCAGTACTTC. Its protein is CASSPDRGSFYEQYF.

This clonotype turned up a few times. The J gene is TRBJ2-1, the V gene TRBV6-2 or TRBV6-3; TRBD1 aligns across 7 bases. CDR1 MNHEY and CDR2 SVGEGT come from the germline V gene. The J segment lost 8 bases and the V segment lost 4 bases, leaving 2 bases of the junction unmatched. This CDR3 has 12 amino acids. The chain's CDR3 is CASSWDSDEQFF. The DNA for the CDR3 is TGTGCCAGCAGTTGGGACAGCGATGAGCAGTTCTTC.

The chain has TRBV6-5 and TRBJ1-1; a possible D gene is TRBD1 (5 bases). The CDR3 runs 14 residues. Germline CDR1 MNHEY, CDR2 SVGAGI. Deletions cut 2 bases from V and 6 bases from J, with 13 bases between. The CDR3 nucleotides are TGTGCCAGCAGTTACATGGGGCGAGGCCCTGAAGCTTTCTTT. It translates to CASSYMGRGPEAFF.

There are many counts of this clonotype. J is TRBJ1-2 and V is TRBV29-1; the D gene is possibly TRBD1 (5 bases). CDR1 is SQVTM and CDR2 is ANQGSEA in the germline V gene. The CDR3 length is 14 residues. V dropped 4 bases and J dropped 8 bases, with 20 bases sitting between them. The CDR3 protein is CSVAWDMGPGGYTF. In nucleotides, the CDR3 is TGCAGCGTTGCTTGGGATATGGGGCCCGGAGGCTACACCTTC.

The chain combines TRBV30 with TRBJ2-7; 12 bases agree with TRBD2. This CDR3 is 14 amino acids long. From germline, CDR1 is GTSNPN and CDR2 SVGIG (reference sequence). V was clipped by 4 bases and J by 4 bases; unmatched bases: 5. This chain's CDR3 is CAWTKTSGSYEQYF. The CDR3 nucleotides read TGTGCCTGGACCAAGACTAGCGGGAGTTACGAGCAGTACTTC.

The chain recombines TRBV4-3 with TRBJ2-6, with a possible D match to TRBD1 (5 bases). This CDR3 region has 16 residues. Germline V lookup: CDR1 LGHNA, CDR2 YSLEER. The V end was cut by 0 bases, the J end by 3 bases, with 9 bases between. This CDR3 is CASSQEGPFGANVLTF. DNA of the CDR3: TGCGCCAGCAGCCAAGAGGGGCCTTTTGGGGCCAACGTCCTGACTTTC.

The V and J genes are TRBV3-1 and TRBJ2-2, with D perhaps matching TRBD2 (5 bases). The CDR3 is 16 amino acids. The V and J ends lost 1 base and 4 bases respectively, with 13 bases between them. CDR1 and CDR2 (germline): LGHDT, YNNKEL (reference sequence). The CDR3 protein is CASSQVMIARTGELFF. CDR3 in DNA: TGTGCCAGCAGCCAAGTCATGATAGCGCGCACCGGGGAGCTGTTTTTT. Combining the CDR3 with reference TRBV3-1 and TRBJ2-2 gives the whole variable domain DTAVSQTPKYLVTQMGNDKSIKCEQNLGHDTMYWYKQDSKKFLKIMFSYNNKELIINETVPNRFSPKSPDKAHLNLHINSLELGDSAVYFCASSQVMIARTGELFFGEGSRLTVL.

In its sample, this clonotype was seen many times. The gene calls are TRBV29-1 and TRBJ2-7; TRBD2 matches at 10 bases. The CDR3 runs to 14 residues. V shed 2 bases and J 4 bases; nucleotides not matched to a gene: 5. The V gene's germline CDR1 is SQVTM and CDR2 ANQGSEA. This CDR3 is CSVELASGRYEQYF. In DNA, the CDR3 is TGCAGCGTTGAACTGGCTAGCGGGAGATACGAGCAGTACTTC.

J is TRBJ2-2 and V is TRBV12-3 or TRBV12-4, with no clear D. The ends were cut back, 6 bases at V and 4 bases at J, with 6 bases in the middle. The CDR3 runs 12 residues. The CDR3 here is CASSFVTGELFF. The CDR3 DNA reads TGTGCCAGCAGCTTCGTCACCGGGGAGCTGTTTTTT.

The chain has TRBV29-1 and TRBJ2-3; 12 bases agree with TRBD2. Trimming cost V 5 bases and J 3 bases; bases outside gene matches: 9. This CDR3 contains 16 residues. Germline values: CDR1 SQVTM, CDR2 ANQGSEA. This chain's CDR3 is CSVSRLAGEGTDTQYF. The DNA of the CDR3 is TGCAGCGTTTCTCGACTAGCGGGAGAGGGTACAGATACGCAGTATTTT.

The chain joins TRBV4-3 to TRBJ2-3; 7 nucleotides agree with TRBD2. Trimming cost V 3 bases and J 3 bases; bases outside gene matches: 6. CDR1 is LGHNA and CDR2 is YSLEER in the germline V gene. The CDR3 has 15 residues. CDR3 nucleotide sequence: TGCGCCAGCAGCCAGGGGAGGGGCGGGACAGATACGCAGTATTTT. Translating it yields CASSQGRGGTDTQYF.

This chain joins TRBV20-1 and TRBJ2-2, with 7 bases that match TRBD1. V lost 8 bases to trimming and J lost 4 bases; unmatched junction nucleotides: 7. Germline loops: CDR1 DFQATT, CDR2 SNEGSKA (reference sequence). The CDR3 extends over 13 amino acids. CDR3 bases: TGCAGTCGGTGGGACAGACGCACCGGGGAGCTGTTTTTT. Translation: CSRWDRRTGELFF.

This clonotype appeared many times. The chain couples TRBV7-2 to TRBJ1-1; tentatively, D is TRBD1 (5 bases). V was clipped by 5 bases and J by 5 bases, with 18 bases between them. Per the germline V gene, CDR1 is SGHTA and CDR2 is FQGNSA. The CDR3 has 15 amino acids. The CDR3 region is CASSPLSGRYTEAFF. The CDR3 DNA reads as TGTGCCAGCAGCCCGCTGTCAGGGCGGTATACTGAAGCTTTCTTT. The complete variable domain, with remaining parts taken from reference TRBV7-2 and TRBJ1-1, reads GAGVSQSPSNKVTEKGKDVELRCDPISGHTALYWYRQSLGQGLEFLIYFQGNSAPDKSGLPSDRFSAERTGGSVSTLTIQRTQQEDSAVYLCASSPLSGRYTEAFFGQGTRLTVV.